This T cell receptor beta chain comes out of a study of response to subunit inactivated influenza vaccine. A single record per CDR3 protein comes from TCRdb applying MiXCR to the RT-PCR reads. Here the sample spans 500,000 to 650,000 distinct CDR3 sequences, approximately 7.6% being singletons. The table lists this clonotype with many counts. CDR1 and CDR2 from the germline V gene are KGHDR and SFDVKD. The CDR3 runs to 15 residues. V lost 1 base, J lost 0 bases, and 8 bases lay in between. Sample: PBMCs from blood, taken around 25 months after vaccination. The source of this sequence is a man between 50 and 75 years old who received an inactivated influenza vaccine. This chain connects TRBV24-1 to TRBJ2-5; D unresolved. The CDR3 loop reads CATSDFVVDQETQYF. The CDR3 coding sequence is TGTGCCACCAGTGATTTCGTTGTTGACCAAGAGACCCAGTACTTC.